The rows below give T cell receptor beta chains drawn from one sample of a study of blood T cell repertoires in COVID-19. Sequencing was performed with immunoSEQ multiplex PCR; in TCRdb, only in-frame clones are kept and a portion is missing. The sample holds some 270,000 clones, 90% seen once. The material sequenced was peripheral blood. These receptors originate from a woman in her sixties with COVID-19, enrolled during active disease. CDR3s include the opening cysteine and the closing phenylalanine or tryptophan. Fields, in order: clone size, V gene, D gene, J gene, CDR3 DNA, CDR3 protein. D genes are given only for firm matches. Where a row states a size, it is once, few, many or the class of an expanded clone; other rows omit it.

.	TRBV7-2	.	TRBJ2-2	TGTGCCAGCAGGGCGGGCCTCTCGAACACCGGGGAGCTGTTTTTT	CASRAGLSNTGELFF
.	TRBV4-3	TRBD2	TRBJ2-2	TGCGCCAGCAGCCTTAGCGGGGGGGACACCGGGGAGCTGTTTTTT	CASSLSGGDTGELFF
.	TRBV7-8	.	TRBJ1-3	TGTGCCAGCAGCGACACAGGGATCGGAAACACCATATATTTT	CASSDTGIGNTIYF
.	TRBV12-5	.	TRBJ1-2	TGTGCTAGTGGTTCAGGGTTGTCTCTGGGCTACACCTTC	CASGSGLSLGYTF
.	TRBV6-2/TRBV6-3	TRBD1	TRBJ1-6	TGTGCCAGCAGTGCAACACAGGGGACACGCTCACCCCTCCACTTT	CASSATQGTRSPLHF
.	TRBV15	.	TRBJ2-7	TGTGCCACCAGCAAGAGAAGAGGGCCAGGGAGGTCAGCTCACTACGAGCAGTACTTC	CATSKRRGPGRSAHYEQYF
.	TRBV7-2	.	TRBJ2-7	TGTGCCAGCAGCTTGGGAGGGACACTACTCTCCTACGAGCAGTACTTC	CASSLGGTLLSYEQYF
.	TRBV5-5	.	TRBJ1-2	TGTGCCAGCAGCTTGGTTACCGGGGACTATGGCTACACCTTC	CASSLVTGDYGYTF
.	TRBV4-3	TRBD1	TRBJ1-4	TGCGCCAGCAGCCAAATACAGGGGGGAATTAATGAAAAACTGTTTTTT	CASSQIQGGINEKLFF
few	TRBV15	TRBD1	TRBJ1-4	TGTGCCACCAGCAGAGATAGGACAGGGTCTAGAGAAAAACTGTTTTTT	CATSRDRTGSREKLFF
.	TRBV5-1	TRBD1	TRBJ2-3	TGCGCCAGCAGACAGGGGGCATCAGATACGCAGTATTTT	CASRQGASDTQYF
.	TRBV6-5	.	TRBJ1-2	TGTGCCAGCAGTCGGGAGCGGATTAACTATGGCTACACCTTC	CASSRERINYGYTF
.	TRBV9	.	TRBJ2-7	TGTGCCAGCAGCGTAGGTCTAGCCGCCTACGAGCAGTACTTC	CASSVGLAAYEQYF
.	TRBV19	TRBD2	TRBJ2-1	TGTGCCAGTGCGGACCGTTGGCGGGGGGCCTACAATGAGCAGTTCTTC	CASADRWRGAYNEQFF
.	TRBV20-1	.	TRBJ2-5	TGCAGTGCTAGTACCCCAGGGGTATGGGAAGGGACCCAGTACTTC	CSASTPGVWEGTQYF
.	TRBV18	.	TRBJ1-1	TGTGCCAGCTCACCTCAGTCAGGGGCGGACACTGAAGCTTTCTTT	CASSPQSGADTEAFF
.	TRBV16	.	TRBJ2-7	TGTGCCAGCAGCCAATCGATAGAGGGAGTGTACGAGCAGTACTTC	CASSQSIEGVYEQYF
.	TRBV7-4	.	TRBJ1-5	TGTGCCAGCAGCTCCGATCCGGGACAACTACTTACGCCCCAGCATTTT	CASSSDPGQLLTPQHF
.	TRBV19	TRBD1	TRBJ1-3	TGTGCCAGTAGTGTGCAGGGGGCCTTCGGAAACACCATATATTTT	CASSVQGAFGNTIYF
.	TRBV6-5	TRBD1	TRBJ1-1	TGTGCCAGCAGTTATTCTGGGACAGGACAGAACACTGAAGCTTTCTTT	CASSYSGTGQNTEAFF
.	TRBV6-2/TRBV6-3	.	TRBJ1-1	TGTGCCAGCAGTTACGGAGCGGGGCCCGAAGCTTTCTTT	CASSYGAGPEAFF
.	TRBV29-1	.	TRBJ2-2	TGCAGCGTTGGACGGTCCGGGGCGAACACCGGGGAGCTGTTTTTT	CSVGRSGANTGELFF